This is a list of T cell receptor beta chains from one sample in a study of blood T cell repertoires in COVID-19. Using immunoSEQ multiplex PCR, the repertoire was profiled, and TCRdb retains in-frame clones only, with some absent. Of about 130,000 clones listed, roughly 87% are singletons. Specimen: peripheral blood. The source is a man older than 75 with active or convalescent COVID-19. Both conserved end residues are part of each CDR3. The order of the fields is V gene, D gene, J gene, clone size, CDR3 DNA, CDR3 protein. D genes are given only for firm matches. Clone size is stated in some rows and not others, as once, few, many or a class when expanded.

v_call: TRBV5-8
d_call: TRBD2
j_call: TRBJ2-5
clone_size: -
cdr3_nt: TGTGCCAGCAGCCGGGGGGCGACTAGCGGGACCGATCAAGAGACCCAGTACTTC
cdr3_aa: CASSRGATSGTDQETQYF

v_call: TRBV12-5
d_call: -
j_call: TRBJ1-1
clone_size: -
cdr3_nt: TGTGCTAGTGGTTTGAACATGAACACTGAAGCTTTCTTT
cdr3_aa: CASGLNMNTEAFF

v_call: TRBV6-1
d_call: TRBD1
j_call: TRBJ2-1
clone_size: -
cdr3_nt: TGTGCCAGCAGTGAAGTGACAGGGCGAGGGAATGAGCAGTTCTTC
cdr3_aa: CASSEVTGRGNEQFF

v_call: TRBV18
d_call: -
j_call: TRBJ1-2
clone_size: -
cdr3_nt: TGTGCCAGCTCACCAGTGGTGACAGCTTATGGCTACACCTTC
cdr3_aa: CASSPVVTAYGYTF

v_call: TRBV5-1
d_call: -
j_call: TRBJ2-5
clone_size: once
cdr3_nt: TGCGCCAGCAGCTTTTCCGGCACAGGCCAAGAGACCCAGTACTTC
cdr3_aa: CASSFSGTGQETQYF

v_call: TRBV7-6
d_call: TRBD2
j_call: TRBJ2-1
clone_size: -
cdr3_nt: TGTGCCAGCAGCGCACTAGCGGGGCCAATTAATGAGCAGTTCTTC
cdr3_aa: CASSALAGPINEQFF

v_call: TRBV28
d_call: -
j_call: TRBJ1-2
clone_size: -
cdr3_nt: TGTGCCAGCAGTTTAGAAGCGTATGGCTACACCTTC
cdr3_aa: CASSLEAYGYTF

v_call: TRBV4-2
d_call: -
j_call: TRBJ1-3
clone_size: -
cdr3_nt: TGTGCCAGCAGCCAAGGGAGACAGATGAGCTCTGGAAACACCATATATTTT
cdr3_aa: CASSQGRQMSSGNTIYF

v_call: TRBV18
d_call: TRBD1
j_call: TRBJ1-1
clone_size: -
cdr3_nt: TGTGCCAGCTCTGACAGGGGGCCGGGAACTGAAGCTTTCTTT
cdr3_aa: CASSDRGPGTEAFF

v_call: TRBV29-1
d_call: TRBD2
j_call: TRBJ2-1
clone_size: -
cdr3_nt: TGCAGCGTTGGGAAGGCGGGAGGAGGGAGGGATGAGCAGTTCTTC
cdr3_aa: CSVGKAGGGRDEQFF

v_call: TRBV27
d_call: -
j_call: TRBJ2-3
clone_size: -
cdr3_nt: TGTGCCAGCAGTTTAAAGCGACCCACAGATACGCAGTATTTT
cdr3_aa: CASSLKRPTDTQYF

v_call: TRBV7-2
d_call: TRBD2
j_call: TRBJ2-1
clone_size: -
cdr3_nt: TGTGCCAGCAGCTCAATAGCGGGGGGGACCTACAATGAGCAGTTCTTC
cdr3_aa: CASSSIAGGTYNEQFF

v_call: TRBV10-3
d_call: TRBD1
j_call: TRBJ1-5
clone_size: -
cdr3_nt: TGTGCCACTAGTGGACAGGGCAATCAGCCCCAGCATTTT
cdr3_aa: CATSGQGNQPQHF

v_call: TRBV19
d_call: TRBD1
j_call: TRBJ2-7
clone_size: -
cdr3_nt: TGTGCCACTGGGACAGGGATAGGCGAGCAGTACTTC
cdr3_aa: CATGTGIGEQYF

v_call: TRBV7-2
d_call: TRBD1
j_call: TRBJ1-2
clone_size: -
cdr3_nt: TGTGCCAGCAGCTTAGAGACAGGGAACTATGGCTACACCTTC
cdr3_aa: CASSLETGNYGYTF

v_call: TRBV6-2/TRBV6-3
d_call: -
j_call: TRBJ2-2
clone_size: -
cdr3_nt: TGTGCCAGCAGTTACGGGGGCTCGAACACCGGGGAGCTGTTTTTT
cdr3_aa: CASSYGGSNTGELFF

v_call: TRBV6-4
d_call: -
j_call: TRBJ2-2
clone_size: -
cdr3_nt: TGTGCCAGCAGCCCGGGCGGGGTGAACACCGGGGAGCTGTTTTTT
cdr3_aa: CASSPGGVNTGELFF

v_call: TRBV28
d_call: -
j_call: TRBJ1-5
clone_size: -
cdr3_nt: TGTGCCAGCAGTTCCGCCCAGAACGATGGTCAGCCCCAGCATTTT
cdr3_aa: CASSSAQNDGQPQHF

v_call: TRBV11-3
d_call: TRBD1
j_call: TRBJ1-1
clone_size: -
cdr3_nt: TGTGCCAGCAGCTTAGGGACAGGCGAAGCTTTCTTT
cdr3_aa: CASSLGTGEAFF

v_call: TRBV27
d_call: TRBD1
j_call: TRBJ1-1
clone_size: -
cdr3_nt: TGTGCCAGCAGTTTTTACGGACAGGGGTTGAACACTGAAGCTTTCTTT
cdr3_aa: CASSFYGQGLNTEAFF

v_call: TRBV5-1
d_call: TRBD1
j_call: TRBJ2-3
clone_size: -
cdr3_nt: TGCGCCAGCAGCCCGGGACAGGGAGGAACCAGCACAGATACGCAGTATTTT
cdr3_aa: CASSPGQGGTSTDTQYF

v_call: TRBV5-1
d_call: -
j_call: TRBJ1-1
clone_size: -
cdr3_nt: TGCGCCAGCAGCTCTTTCGGAGAGAGTACTGAAGCTTTCTTT
cdr3_aa: CASSSFGESTEAFF

v_call: TRBV27
d_call: TRBD2
j_call: TRBJ2-3
clone_size: -
cdr3_nt: TGTGCCAGCAGTGGAGGACTAGCGGGGGGGCCCGGCCTTATTGATACGCAGTATTTT
cdr3_aa: CASSGGLAGGPGLIDTQYF

v_call: TRBV7-3
d_call: -
j_call: TRBJ1-2
clone_size: -
cdr3_nt: TGTGCCAGCGCGCAGGGGCCTACTACGATTGATGGCTACACCTTC
cdr3_aa: CASAQGPTTIDGYTF

v_call: TRBV24-1
d_call: TRBD1
j_call: TRBJ1-1
clone_size: -
cdr3_nt: TGTGCCACTAGGACAGGGCGCACCTCGAACACTGAAGCTTTCTTT
cdr3_aa: CATRTGRTSNTEAFF

v_call: TRBV6-1
d_call: TRBD1
j_call: TRBJ2-7
clone_size: -
cdr3_nt: TGTGCCAGCAGTGTGAGACAGGGGCCTTTCGAGTCATACGAGCAGTACTTC
cdr3_aa: CASSVRQGPFESYEQYF

v_call: TRBV11-1
d_call: -
j_call: TRBJ2-5
clone_size: -
cdr3_nt: TGTGCCAGCAGCCATGGGGGCCACGGGACCCAGTACTTC
cdr3_aa: CASSHGGHGTQYF

v_call: TRBV24-1
d_call: TRBD2
j_call: TRBJ2-1
clone_size: -
cdr3_nt: TGTGCCTCCACCGGGACTACCAACAATGAGCAGTTCTTC
cdr3_aa: CASTGTTNNEQFF

v_call: TRBV30
d_call: TRBD1
j_call: TRBJ1-5
clone_size: -
cdr3_nt: TGTGCCTGGAGTGGACTCGGACAGGCAAATCAGCCCCAGCATTTT
cdr3_aa: CAWSGLGQANQPQHF

v_call: TRBV9
d_call: -
j_call: TRBJ2-7
clone_size: -
cdr3_nt: TGTGCCAGCAGCACTTACACGGGCGAGCAGTACTTC
cdr3_aa: CASSTYTGEQYF

v_call: TRBV14
d_call: -
j_call: TRBJ1-6
clone_size: -
cdr3_nt: TGTGCCAGCAGCCAAGAGGGGCCTAATTCACCCCTCCACTTT
cdr3_aa: CASSQEGPNSPLHF

v_call: TRBV5-1
d_call: TRBD1
j_call: TRBJ2-5
clone_size: -
cdr3_nt: TGCGCCAGCACCCGGACAGGGGACGTTCAAGAGACCCAGTACTTC
cdr3_aa: CASTRTGDVQETQYF

v_call: TRBV5-1
d_call: TRBD2
j_call: TRBJ2-7
clone_size: -
cdr3_nt: TGCGCCAGCAGCTTGGATTATGGGCTAGCGGGAGGCCCCTACGAGCAGTACTTC
cdr3_aa: CASSLDYGLAGGPYEQYF

v_call: TRBV4-1
d_call: -
j_call: TRBJ1-2
clone_size: -
cdr3_nt: TGCGCCAGCAGCCAAGATCGAGTCTATGGCTACACCTTC
cdr3_aa: CASSQDRVYGYTF

v_call: TRBV5-1
d_call: TRBD2
j_call: TRBJ2-2
clone_size: -
cdr3_nt: TGCGCCAGCAGCCCCGGGACTAGTAGGAACACCGGGGAGCTGTTTTTT
cdr3_aa: CASSPGTSRNTGELFF

v_call: TRBV25-1
d_call: -
j_call: TRBJ2-7
clone_size: -
cdr3_nt: TGTGCCAGCAGGATAACAGACGAGCAGTACTTC
cdr3_aa: CASRITDEQYF

v_call: TRBV4-3
d_call: TRBD2
j_call: TRBJ2-2
clone_size: -
cdr3_nt: TGCGCCAGCAGCCAAGATAGGCCAGGACTAGGGAGCACCGGGGAGCTGTTTTTT
cdr3_aa: CASSQDRPGLGSTGELFF